The 14 T cell receptor beta chains presented below share a single source sample, sequenced in a study of blood T cell repertoires in COVID-19. Assay used: immunoSEQ multiplex PCR; TCRdb lists only in-frame clones, some missing. The table records about 140,000 clones, around four fifths of them present only once. The material sequenced was peripheral blood. Every receptor here comes from a man aged 60-69 years who had recovered from COVID-19.

The genes are TRBV15 and TRBJ2-3; 7 bases line up with TRBD2. This CDR3 spans 17 amino acids. Germline CDR1 LNHNV, CDR2 YYDKDF (reference sequence). The trim removed 0 bases at V and 1 base at J, leaving 7 bases unmatched. CDR3 sequence reads: CATSRDLSGSGTDTQYF. The CDR3 DNA reads as TGTGCCACCAGCAGAGACCTTAGCGGGTCAGGCACAGATACGCAGTATTTT.

V gene TRBV18 combines with J gene TRBJ2-7; 7 positions match TRBD1. The CDR3 is 16 amino acids. V shed 5 bases, J shed 2 bases, and the junction held 12 bases outside the gene matches. Germline V lookup: CDR1 KGHSH, CDR2 LQKENI. CDR3 region: CASSTTLQGSTYEQYF. CDR3 coding DNA: TGTGCCAGCTCAACGACCCTACAGGGGTCGACCTACGAGCAGTACTTC.

This chain uses TRBV2 with TRBJ2-5, with TRBD1 matching over 7 bases. Germline V CDR1 and CDR2: SNHLY, FYNNEI. The CDR3 consists of 15 residues. V was clipped by 7 bases and J by 4 bases; unmatched bases: 12. DNA of the CDR3: TGTGCCAGCACCCGATCTATCGGGACAGTAGAGACCCAGTACTTC. Protein sequence: CASTRSIGTVETQYF.

The chain couples TRBV6-6 to TRBJ1-2; 10 nucleotides agree with TRBD1. V gave up 6 bases and J gave up 7 bases; unmatched junction bases: 8. The CDR3 extends over 14 amino acids. CDR1 MNHNY and CDR2 SVGAGI come from the germline V gene (reference sequence). The CDR3 loop reads CASSLRDRGLGYTF. CDR3 DNA sequence: TGTGCCAGCAGCCTACGGGACAGGGGACTTGGCTACACCTTC.

The V and J genes are TRBV7-9 and TRBJ1-5; no reliable D call. This CDR3 is built from 14 residues. From germline, CDR1 is SEHNR and CDR2 FQNEAQ (reference sequence). Trimming shortened V by 4 bases and J by 4 bases, and 11 bases separated the two germline ends. CDR3 protein: CASSSLSSNQPQHF. CDR3 DNA: TGTGCCAGCAGCTCCCTTAGTTCAAATCAGCCCCAGCATTTT.

Here the CDR3 DNA reads TGTGCCAGCTACCGCGGGGGGGACATTTCGAACACTGAAGCTTTCTTT. It specifies CASYRGGDISNTEAFF. The chain carries TRBV5-4 and TRBJ1-1; possible D gene TRBD1, 6 bases. Germline-derived CDR1 and CDR2 are SGHNT and YYREEE (reference sequence). The V end was cut by 7 bases, the J end by 1 base, with 20 bases between. The CDR3 loop spans 16 amino acids.

The DNA for the CDR3 is TGTGCCATCAGTGAGCAGGGGGCGCAGAACACCATATATTTT. Amino acid sequence: CAISEQGAQNTIYF. This chain joins TRBV10-3 and TRBJ1-3, with 8 bases aligning to TRBD1. The CDR3 contains 14 residues. The V and J ends lost 2 bases and 7 bases, in that order; junction bases with no gene match: 4. Germline V gene data show CDR1 as ENHRY and CDR2 as SYGVKD.

The chain has TRBV7-9 and TRBJ2-1; a weak D match, TRBD2 (5 bases). Germline CDR1 is SEHNR and CDR2 is FQNEAQ (reference sequence). The CDR3 covers 16 residues. Trimming stripped 5 bases from V and 1 base from J, with 15 bases between. CDR3 DNA: TGTGCCAGCAGCCCCGACGCGGGCATTTCCTACAATGAGCAGTTCTTC. This gives the protein CASSPDAGISYNEQFF.

V is TRBV2 and J is TRBJ1-6; 7 bases align to TRBD1. The CDR3 contains 15 residues. CDR1 is SNHLY, CDR2 FYNNEI, per germline. Trimming removed 8 bases from V and 3 bases from J; junction bases left unmatched: 7. CDR3 region: CASGADRVYNSPLHF. For the CDR3, the DNA is TGTGCCAGCGGGGCTGACAGGGTCTATAATTCACCCCTCCACTTT.

This sequence joins TRBV2 and TRBJ1-5, with D possibly being TRBD1 (6 bases). This CDR3 comprises 14 residues. Germline V lookup: CDR1 SNHLY, CDR2 FYNNEI. V lost 6 bases and J lost 0, with 9 bases in between. CDR3 DNA: TGTGCCAGCAGGGGGGACACTAGCAATCAGCCCCAGCATTTT. This translates into CASRGDTSNQPQHF.

The CDR3 protein is CSVRLADYNEQFF. The CDR3 DNA follows: TGCAGCGTTAGGCTAGCGGACTACAATGAGCAGTTCTTC. The rearrangement links TRBV29-1 to TRBJ2-1, with 7 bases aligning to TRBD2. With V trimmed by 5 bases and J by 3 bases, 4 bases remained unmatched. In germline, CDR1 is SQVTM, CDR2 ANQGSEA. There are 13 residues in the CDR3.

The count of this clone is one. The chain uses TRBV18 and TRBJ2-3, with TRBD2 matching 11 bases. J was trimmed by 3 bases and V by 8 bases; bases with no gene match: 10. The CDR3 loop spans 16 amino acids. CDR1 is KGHSH and CDR2 is LQKENI in the germline V gene. The CDR3 bases are TGTGCCAGCCCGCCCGGTAGCGGGAGGGCAACAGATACGCAGTATTTT. Translating gives CASPPGSGRATDTQYF.

This chain connects TRBV6-5 to TRBJ1-1, with 8 nucleotides matching TRBD1. This CDR3 region has 14 residues. The J segment lost 1 base and the V segment lost 4 bases, leaving 2 bases of the junction unmatched. Germline lookup yields CDR1 MNHEY and CDR2 SVGAGI. The CDR3 sequence is CASSFGTGNTEAFF. The DNA for the CDR3 is TGTGCCAGCAGTTTCGGGACAGGGAACACTGAAGCTTTCTTT.

The chain employs TRBV7-9 and TRBJ2-2; 8 nucleotides agree with TRBD2. The CDR3 covers 14 residues. Trimming took 7 bases from V and 0 from J; bases not matched to a gene: 1. Germline CDR1 SEHNR, CDR2 FQNEAQ (reference sequence). CDR3 sequence reads: CASKREPNTGELFF. The CDR3 DNA is TGTGCCAGCAAGCGGGAGCCGAACACCGGGGAGCTGTTTTTT.